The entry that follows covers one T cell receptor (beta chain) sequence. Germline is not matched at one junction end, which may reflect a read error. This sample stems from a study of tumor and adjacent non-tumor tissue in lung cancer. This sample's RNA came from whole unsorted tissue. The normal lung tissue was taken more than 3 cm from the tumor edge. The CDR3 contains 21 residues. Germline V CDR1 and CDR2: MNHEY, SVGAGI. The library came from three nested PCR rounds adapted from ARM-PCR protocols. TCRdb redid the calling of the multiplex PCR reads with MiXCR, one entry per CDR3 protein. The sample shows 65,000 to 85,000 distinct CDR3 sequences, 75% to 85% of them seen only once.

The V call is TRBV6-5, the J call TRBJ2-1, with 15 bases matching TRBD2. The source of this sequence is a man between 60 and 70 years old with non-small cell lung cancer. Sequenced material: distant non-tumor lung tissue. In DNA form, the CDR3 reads TGTGCCAGCAGTTATTACCCAAGGACTAGCGGGAGGGCCTACATCTACAATGAGCAGATCTTC. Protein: CASSYYPRTSGRAYIYNEQIF.